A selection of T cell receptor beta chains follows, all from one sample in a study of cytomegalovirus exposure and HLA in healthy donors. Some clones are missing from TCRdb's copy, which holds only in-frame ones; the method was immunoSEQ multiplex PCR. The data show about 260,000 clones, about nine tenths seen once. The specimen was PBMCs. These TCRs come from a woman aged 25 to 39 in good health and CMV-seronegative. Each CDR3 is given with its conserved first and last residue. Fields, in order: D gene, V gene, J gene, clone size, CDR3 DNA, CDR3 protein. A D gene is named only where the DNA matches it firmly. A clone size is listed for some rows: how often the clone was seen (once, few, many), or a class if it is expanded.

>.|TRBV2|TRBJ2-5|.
TGTGCCAGCAGTGCCCCGACAGGGTGGGGAGGTGAGACCCAGTACTTC
CASSAPTGWGGETQYF
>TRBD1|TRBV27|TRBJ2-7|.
TGTGCCAGCAGTTTATCACAGGGGGCTGGTTACGAGCAGTACTTC
CASSLSQGAGYEQYF
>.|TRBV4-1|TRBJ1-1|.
TGCGCCAGCAGCCAAGGGCCGATGAACACTGAAGCTTTCTTT
CASSQGPMNTEAFF
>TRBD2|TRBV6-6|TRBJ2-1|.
TGTGCCAGCAGGCGTCAAAGCGGGAGGGTTGATGAGCAGTTCTTC
CASRRQSGRVDEQFF
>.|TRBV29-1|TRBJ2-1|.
TGCAGCGTTGAAGGCCCCCAGGGGAGGAAGGAGCGGGAAAACAATGAGCAGTTCTTC
CSVEGPQGRKERENNEQFF
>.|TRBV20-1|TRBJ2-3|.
TGCAGTGCTAGATACCCAGATACGCAGTATTTT
CSARYPDTQYF
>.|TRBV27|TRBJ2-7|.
TGTGCCAGCAGTTTGGCCGGCGGGACACTCTACGAGCAGTACTTC
CASSLAGGTLYEQYF
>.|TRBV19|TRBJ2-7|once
TGTGCCAGTAGTATAGAGGCTAGCAGTCCCTACGAGCAGTACTTC
CASSIEASSPYEQYF
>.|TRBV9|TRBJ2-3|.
TGTGCCAGCAGCGTAGACGAGACTCCTAGCACAGATACGCAGTATTTT
CASSVDETPSTDTQYF
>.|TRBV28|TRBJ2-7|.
TGTGCCAGCAGTTTAATATCCAACAACTACGAGCAGTACTTC
CASSLISNNYEQYF
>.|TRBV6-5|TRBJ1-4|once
TGTGCCAGCAGTCCCCAGGGAGACGAAAAACTGTTTTTT
CASSPQGDEKLFF
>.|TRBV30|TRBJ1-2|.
TGTGCCTGGAGTCTAACAAAGAACTATGGCTACACCTTC
CAWSLTKNYGYTF
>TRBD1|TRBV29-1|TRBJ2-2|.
TGCAGCGGGGGACAGGTGAACACCGGGGAGCTGTTTTTT
CSGGQVNTGELFF
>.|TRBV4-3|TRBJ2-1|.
TGCGCCAGCAGCCAAATTGGACCCTCAAATTCCCAGTTCTTC
CASSQIGPSNSQFF
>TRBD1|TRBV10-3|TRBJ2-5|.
TGTGCCATCAGTGATTTCACAGGGGAAGGGACCCAGTACTTC
CAISDFTGEGTQYF
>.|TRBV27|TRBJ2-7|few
TGTGCCAGCAGTTTCTTAGGCGGCCACGAGCAGTACTTC
CASSFLGGHEQYF
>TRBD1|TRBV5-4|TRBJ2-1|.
TGTGCCAGCAGCGCCTACAGGGGGTCGTCCTACAATGAGCAGTTCTTC
CASSAYRGSSYNEQFF
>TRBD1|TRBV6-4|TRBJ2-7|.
TGTGCCAGACCGGACAGGGCGAAATCCCCGGGGCGGGAGCAGTACTTC
CARPDRAKSPGREQYF
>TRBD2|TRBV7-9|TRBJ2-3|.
TGTGCCAGCAGCTTAGAACAGCGGGAGTTTTGGGGCACAGATACGCAGTATTTT
CASSLEQREFWGTDTQYF
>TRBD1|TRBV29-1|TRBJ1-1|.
TGCAGCGTTACTAACTACAGGGGTGGCACTGAAGCTTTCTTT
CSVTNYRGGTEAFF
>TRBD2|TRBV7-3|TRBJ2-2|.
TGTGCCAGCAGCACAGCGGGAGGGGGCACCGGGGAGCTGTTTTTT
CASSTAGGGTGELFF
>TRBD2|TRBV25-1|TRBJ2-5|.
TGTGCCAGCAGTGAATCTCCGGGAGGACAAGAGACCCAGTACTTC
CASSESPGGQETQYF
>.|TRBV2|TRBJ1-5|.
TGTGCCAGCAGTGGGGGACGGAACAATCAGCCCCAGCATTTT
CASSGGRNNQPQHF
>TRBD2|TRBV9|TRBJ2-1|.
TGTGCCAGCAGCGTAGCCTCCGGACTAGCGGGAGGGCCGAGGGGCAATGAGCAGTTCTTC
CASSVASGLAGGPRGNEQFF
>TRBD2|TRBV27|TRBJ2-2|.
TGTGCCAGCAGTCGAATTAGGGAGAGCGGGATGTACACCGGGGAGCTGTTTTTT
CASSRIRESGMYTGELFF
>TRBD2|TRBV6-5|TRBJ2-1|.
TGTGCCAGCATTGGACTAGCAGGACAGCAGTTCTTC
CASIGLAGQQFF
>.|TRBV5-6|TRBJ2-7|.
TGTGCCAGCAGCCTCCCAGGATCCCACTACGAGCAGTACTTC
CASSLPGSHYEQYF
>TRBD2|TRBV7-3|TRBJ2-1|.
TGTGCCAGCAGCTGGGAGCGTCCTGGGCTAGCGGGAGGCCCAAGCTCCTACAATGAGCAGTTCTTC
CASSWERPGLAGGPSSYNEQFF
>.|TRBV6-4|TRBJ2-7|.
TGTGCCAGCAGTGAGCAGGGTAATGGGGAGCAGTACTTC
CASSEQGNGEQYF
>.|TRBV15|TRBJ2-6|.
TGTGCCACCAGCAGAGATCGCGAAGGGGCGGCTGGGGCCAACGTCCTGACTTTC
CATSRDREGAAGANVLTF
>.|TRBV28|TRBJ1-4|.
TGTGCCAGCTTAACAACTAATGAAAAACTGTTTTTT
CASLTTNEKLFF
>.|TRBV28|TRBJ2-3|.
TGTGCCAGCACGGGGGCAGGGGTCCCAGATACGCAGTATTTT
CASTGAGVPDTQYF
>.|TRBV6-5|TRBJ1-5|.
TGTGCCAGCACTCCCACCGGAGGGCAGGGTAAGCCCCAGCATTTT
CASTPTGGQGKPQHF
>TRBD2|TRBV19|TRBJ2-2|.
TGTGCCAGTAGTCGAGGGACTAGCGGGAGATTCGAGGTCGGGGAGCTGTTTTTT
CASSRGTSGRFEVGELFF
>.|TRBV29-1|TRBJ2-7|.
TGCAGCGTTGTAGAGGTTGGGCAGGGGATCGACGAGCAGTACTTC
CSVVEVGQGIDEQYF
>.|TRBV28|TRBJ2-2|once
TGTGCCATCACGGATCGGGGAGCCAACACCGGGGAGCTGTTTTTT
CAITDRGANTGELFF
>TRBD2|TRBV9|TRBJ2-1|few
TGTGCCAGCAGCGTAGATAGCGGGACCTACAATGAGCAGTTCTTC
CASSVDSGTYNEQFF
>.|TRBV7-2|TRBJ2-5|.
TGTGCCAGCAGCTTATATTTGGAGACCCAGTACTTC
CASSLYLETQYF
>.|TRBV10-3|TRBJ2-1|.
TGTGCCATCAGACAAACAGGGGCGGGGGACAATGAGCAGTTCTTC
CAIRQTGAGDNEQFF
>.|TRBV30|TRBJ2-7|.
TGTGCCTGGACGGGGGACGGCTACGAGCAGTACTTC
CAWTGDGYEQYF
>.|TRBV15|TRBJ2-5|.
TGTGCCACCAGCCGAAGATTCCAAGAGACCCAGTACTTC
CATSRRFQETQYF
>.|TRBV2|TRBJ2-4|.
TGTGCCAGCACGGGCGGGGATGAAAACATTCAGTACTTC
CASTGGDENIQYF
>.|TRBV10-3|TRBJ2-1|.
TGTGCCATCAGTGAGCCTGGGAATGAGCAGTTCTTC
CAISEPGNEQFF
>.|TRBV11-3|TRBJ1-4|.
TGTGCCAGCAGCTTAGCAGGGAATGAAAAACTGTTTTTT
CASSLAGNEKLFF
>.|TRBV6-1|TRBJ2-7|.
TGTGCCAGCAGGGAAGACAGGTCCCCATACTTC
CASREDRSPYF
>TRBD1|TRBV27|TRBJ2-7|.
TGTGCCAGCAGTGTGGGACAGGGGCACTACGAGCAGTACTTC
CASSVGQGHYEQYF
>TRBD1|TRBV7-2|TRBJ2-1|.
TGTGCCAGCAGCCCAGACAGGGGCTCCTACAATGAGCAGTTCTTC
CASSPDRGSYNEQFF
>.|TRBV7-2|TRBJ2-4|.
TGTGCCAGCAGCTTAGGGGACCCGGGACATAGCGCCGCCAAAAACATTCAGTACTTC
CASSLGDPGHSAAKNIQYF
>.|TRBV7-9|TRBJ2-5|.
TGTGCCAGCAGCAAACCGGGCCCCGGAGAGACCCAGTACTTC
CASSKPGPGETQYF
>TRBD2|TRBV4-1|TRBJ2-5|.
TGCGCCAGCAGCCATTCAAAAGCGGGAGGATCCGAGACCCAGTACTTC
CASSHSKAGGSETQYF
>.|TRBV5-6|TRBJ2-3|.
TGTGCCAGCAGCTTGGCAGGGGACGCCACAGATACGCAGTATTTT
CASSLAGDATDTQYF
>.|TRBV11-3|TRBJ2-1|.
TGTGCCAGCAGTTCCTTTACTAGTAGGGACTGGCATGAGCAGTTCTTC
CASSSFTSRDWHEQFF
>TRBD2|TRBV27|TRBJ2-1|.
TGTGCCAGCAGCGAGCGGGAGGTCTCCTACAATGAGCAGTTCTTC
CASSEREVSYNEQFF
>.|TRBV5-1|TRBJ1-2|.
TGCGCCAGCAGCCCCGACCATATCCAGGGCGCTAACTATGGCTACACCTTC
CASSPDHIQGANYGYTF